This T cell receptor (beta chain) derives from a study of blood T cell repertoires in COVID-19. Germline CDR1 reads SGHTS; CDR2 reads YDEGEE. The CDR3 sequence is 16 residues long. Losses at the gene ends were 4 bases for V and 1 base for J; bases not matched to a gene: 7. TCRdb keeps only in-frame clones here, not all; method: immunoSEQ multiplex PCR. Of about 160,000 clones in the sample, approximately 91% are singletons; the top ten hold roughly 2%. Material for sequencing was peripheral blood. This clonotype was sampled from a man between 18 and 35 years old with acute or convalescent COVID-19. The chain combines TRBV5-8 with TRBJ2-3; 9 bases are shared with TRBD2. CDR3 sequence (DNA): TGTGCCAGCAGCCCAACTCGGACTAGCGGCACAGATACGCAGTATTTT. Translation gives CASSPTRTSGTDTQYF.